This TCR beta chain appears in the sequencing data of a study of shared clonotypes between healthy human individuals (dated by TCRdb to 2020 to 2021). As for the study more broadly: The cohort included three men and a couple of women between 18 and 49 years of age. For each donor, CD4 naive and CD4 memory were each run on three plates, CD8 naive on two plates, and CD8 memory on one plate. To estimate repertoire size and how much clonotypes are shared between individuals, the study performed deep sequencing of blood TCR repertoires from 4 to 6 healthy adults. To increase sequencing depth and limit assay-specific biases, TCR repertoire library preparation and sequencing were carried out by different laboratories using diverse techniques. Leukapheresis yielded between about 0.9 and 10 billion PBMCs per donor. What the research found in general, with its limitations: Sampling was restricted to blood, and TCR repertoires in tissue are likely to differ from TCR repertoires in blood. Because the study included a small number of donors, the genetic and exposure-history diversity represented was limited. Naive subsets generally had larger estimated clonotype richness than memory subsets did. Clonotypes shared by all four sorted-subset donors showed higher generation probabilities than non-shared clonotypes. Even with the large sequencing depth, rarefaction of the sorted-subset datasets indicated that sequencing was incomplete. Based on pairwise subsampling, the degree of clonotype sharing among donors was expected to be affected by sequencing depth. Sharing across several donors was observed for approximately 4.6% of naive CD4, over 3% of naive CD8, 2% to 2.5% of memory CD4, and around 0.4% of memory CD8 clonotypes.

Clipping removes 6 bases from V and 3 bases from J, with 3 as the unmatched junction base count. The germline V gene sets CDR1 to SGHAT and CDR2 to FQNNGV. Inclusive of the bounding cysteine and phenylalanine, the CDR3 is 13 residues long. The retained sequence is limited to the CDR3, 39 bases, with the frame set at the first base. CD8 naive samples consisted of CD45RO-negative cells that were positively selected for CCR7, yielding a CD45RA+CCR7+ population without TemRA cells. The donors were healthy, HIV-negative adults with no recently reported acute infections or vaccinations. Only Caucasian adults living in Nashville, Tennessee, USA were represented among the donors. After blood collection by leukapheresis, PBMCs were isolated using Ficoll-Histopaque density gradient centrifugation and then cryopreserved in the vapor phase of liquid nitrogen. Analytical flow cytometry was used to check the purity and quantity of each magnetically sorted T cell population. From each sorted fraction, genomic DNA was isolated and quantified by UV absorbance on a Nanodrop 2000c.

Regarding this clone: Its recognized antigen is unknown. The record has no base qualities; no much larger clone is one base away.

Using the deep immunoSEQ assay, multiplex PCR amplified TCR CDR3 regions from genomic DNA. Extracted genomic DNA from each cell subset was spread evenly across all wells of several immunoSEQ 96-well plates, with each plate serving as a replicate. For sorted subsets, 200 to 250 ng of genomic DNA, equivalent to 25,000 to 30,000 T cell genomes, went into each replicate PCR. The purified libraries were quantified using a Qubit 3.0 fluorometer, sized with a Bioanalyzer 2100, and then quantified again using the KAPA Library Quantification kit. Every immunoSEQ 96-well plate was sequenced on a dedicated single-read 150-cycle Illumina NextSeq 550 flow cell. The authors' analysis ran thus. Because only junctional sequences without quality scores were contained in the immunoSEQ output, filtering matching that applied to full-length reads could not be performed. Sequences were annotated with PyIR, a Python wrapper for IgBLAST v1.9, using IMGT germline references to assign V/J genes and CDR3. Reads were filtered out if the reads had weak V/J assignments (E-value above 1e-6), no CDR3, stop codons, out-of-frame junctions, or ambiguous translated residues. V3J clonotypes were defined as sequences sharing the same inferred V gene, J gene, and CDR3 amino acid sequence. Percentage overlap between repertoires was computed as shared unique clonotypes divided by the size of the smaller repertoire. Richness of each repertoire was evaluated using RTK rarefaction, the Chao1 estimator, and Recon v2.1 estimates of unobserved clonotypes. OLGA was used to compute generation probabilities for all TCRbeta clonotypes that the gDNA method yielded from a handful of donors. Sourced from immuneACCESS, this table was stored by TCRdb with only in-frame sequences that have V and J called. A share of the clones is absent; for the studies checked, an unresolved V gene accounts for under half, and the remainder has no known explanation. The V and J calls and clone size are taken from that table; D and trimming were inferred from the DNA. For this sample there are some 2.1 million clones; roughly 94% appear just once. The ten top clones hold roughly 1.1% of the sample.

The rearranged chain carries TRBV11-2 and TRBJ2-7; TRBD2 lines up with 9 middle nucleotides. Sequenced sample: naive CD8+ T cells sorted from blood. In the paper's terms, the cell subset or site label means: CD45RA+CCR7+. This TCR came from a man in his late teens or twenties in good health. The base sequence is TGTGCCAGCAGGGCGGGGGGGCACTACGAGCAGTACTTC. Translated, this is CASRAGGHYEQYF.